This T cell receptor (beta chain) originates from a study of patients and donors after allogeneic stem cell transplantation. TCRdb re-called the RT-PCR reads through MiXCR, storing one row per CDR3 protein. There are roughly 960,000 distinct CDR3 sequences in the sample; roughly 18% occur only once, and 6% lies in the top ten. The germline V and J ends were trimmed by 5 bases and 0 bases, with 11 bases remaining between them. This CDR3 is 15 amino acids long. Germline lookup yields CDR1 LGHDT and CDR2 YNNKEL (reference sequence). Specimen: blood, either unsorted or a sorted T cell fraction (not recorded which). The source is a human donor who was either an allogeneic HSCT recipient or a stem cell or donor lymphocyte infusion donor (not recorded which). It is not recorded whose cells these are; they may come from a transplant donor. The chain has TRBV3-1 and TRBJ2-4; D not resolved. This CDR3 reads CASSTSELAKNIQYF. As DNA, the CDR3 is TGTGCCAGCAGCACGAGCGAGCTAGCCAAAAACATTCAGTACTTC.